This T cell receptor (beta chain) was documented in a study of cytomegalovirus exposure and HLA in healthy donors. Whole-study context: Samples from HLA-typed donors yielded about 80 million unique TCRs in an early data release.

The PCR had 60 Vbeta and 13 Jbeta primers. The repertoire was sequenced with immunoSEQ multiplex PCR; TCRdb's copy has only in-frame clones and lacks some. The table has around 200,000 clones, 65% to 90% seen once. The length of the CDR3 is 14 residues. Trimming took 1 base from V and 7 from J, leaving 13 bases between them. From germline, CDR1 is MGHRA and CDR2 YSYEKL. The chain couples TRBV4-1 to TRBJ2-5; perhaps TRBD1 as D (5 bases). Sequencing was done on a sample of PBMCs. The TCR originated in a man in his forties in good health and CMV-seropositive. The CDR3 DNA reads as TGCGCCAGCAGCCAAGTGGAAGGGGCTGGGACCCAGTACTTC. Translation: CASSQVEGAGTQYF.